This TCR beta chain is from a study of molecular identifiers for immune sequencing clone quantification. This clonotype came up many times. V dropped 5 bases and J dropped 6; count of bases not matched to a gene: 18. Germline values: CDR1 MNHEY, CDR2 SMNVEV (reference sequence). This CDR3 has 17 residues. MiXCR was run by TCRdb on the PCR reads, yielding one entry per CDR3 protein. The repertoire holds about 510,000 distinct CDR3 sequences, with over 20% as singletons. The chain recombines TRBV27 with TRBJ2-7; 8 bases are a match to TRBD2. The clonotype was recovered from a human donor in good health. Some libraries in this study had Jurkat cell RNA spiked in. Sequencing was carried out using naive CD8+ T cells from blood, with Jurkat cell RNA spiked in. The subset denotes: FACS-sorted CD8+CD4-CCR7+CD45RA+ naive T cells. In nucleotides, the CDR3 is TGTGCCAGCAGTCCCTTACGTCCCAGCGGGAGTATCTTCGAGCAGTACTTC. This sequence encodes CASSPLRPSGSIFEQYF.